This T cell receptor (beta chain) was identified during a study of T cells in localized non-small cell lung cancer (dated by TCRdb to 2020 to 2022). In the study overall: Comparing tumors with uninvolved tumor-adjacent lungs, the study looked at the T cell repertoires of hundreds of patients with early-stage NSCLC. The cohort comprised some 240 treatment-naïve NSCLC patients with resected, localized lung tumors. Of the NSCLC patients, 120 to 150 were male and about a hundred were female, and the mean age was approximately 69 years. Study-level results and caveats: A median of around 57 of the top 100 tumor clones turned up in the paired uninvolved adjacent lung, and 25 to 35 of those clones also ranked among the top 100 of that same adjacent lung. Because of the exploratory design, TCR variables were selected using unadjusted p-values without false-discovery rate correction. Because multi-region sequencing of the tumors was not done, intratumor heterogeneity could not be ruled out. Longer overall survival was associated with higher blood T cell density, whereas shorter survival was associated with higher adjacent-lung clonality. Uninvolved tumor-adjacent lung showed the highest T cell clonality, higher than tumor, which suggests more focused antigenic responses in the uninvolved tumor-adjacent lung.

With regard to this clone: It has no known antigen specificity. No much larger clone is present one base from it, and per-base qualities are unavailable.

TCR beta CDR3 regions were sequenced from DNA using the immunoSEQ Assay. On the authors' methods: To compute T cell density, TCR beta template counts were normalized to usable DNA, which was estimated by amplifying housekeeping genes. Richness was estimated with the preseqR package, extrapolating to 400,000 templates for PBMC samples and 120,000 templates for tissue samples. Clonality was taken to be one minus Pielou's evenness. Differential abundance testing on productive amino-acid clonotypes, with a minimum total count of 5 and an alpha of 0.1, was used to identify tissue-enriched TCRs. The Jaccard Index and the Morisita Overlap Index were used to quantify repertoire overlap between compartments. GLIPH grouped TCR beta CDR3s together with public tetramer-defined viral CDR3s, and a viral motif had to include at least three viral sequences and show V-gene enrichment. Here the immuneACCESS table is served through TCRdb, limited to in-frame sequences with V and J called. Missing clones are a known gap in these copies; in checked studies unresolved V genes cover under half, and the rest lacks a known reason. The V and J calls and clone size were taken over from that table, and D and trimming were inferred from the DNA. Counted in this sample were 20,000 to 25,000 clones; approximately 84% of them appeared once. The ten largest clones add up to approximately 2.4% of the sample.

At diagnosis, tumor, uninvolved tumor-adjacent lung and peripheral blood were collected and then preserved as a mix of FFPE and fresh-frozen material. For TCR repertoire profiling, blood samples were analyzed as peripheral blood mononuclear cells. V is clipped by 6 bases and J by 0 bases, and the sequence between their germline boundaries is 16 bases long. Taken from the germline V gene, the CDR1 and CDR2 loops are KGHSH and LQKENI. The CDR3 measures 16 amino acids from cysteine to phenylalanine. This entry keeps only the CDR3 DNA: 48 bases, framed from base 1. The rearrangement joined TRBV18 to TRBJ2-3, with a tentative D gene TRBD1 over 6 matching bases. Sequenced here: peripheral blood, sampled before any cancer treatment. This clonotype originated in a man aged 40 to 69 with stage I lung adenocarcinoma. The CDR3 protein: CASSLTGRGSTDTQYF. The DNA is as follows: TGTGCCAGCTCCCTCACCGGCAGGGGTAGCACAGATACGCAGTATTTT.